The 13 T cell receptor beta chains below come from one sample, sequenced in a study of immune evolution from preneoplasia to lung adenocarcinoma. Assay: immunoSEQ multiplex PCR; the TCRdb copy retains only in-frame clones and omits some. Of several thousand clones in the sample, roughly 74% were seen once. The sequenced sample was FFPE lung adenocarcinoma in situ tissue. Receptors were obtained from a donor at least 70 years old with lung adenocarcinoma.

The chain employs TRBV14 and TRBJ2-3; D gene unclear. Germline assignment: CDR1 SGHDN and CDR2 FVKESK. Trimming pared 0 bases from V and 4 bases from J, leaving 5 bases between. CDR3 length equals 13 residues. This CDR3 reads CASSQDWADTQYF. The CDR3 DNA reads TGTGCCAGCAGCCAAGATTGGGCAGATACGCAGTATTTT.

The chain recombines TRBV18 with TRBJ1-4, with D unresolved. CDR3 length: 15 residues. The V gene's germline CDR1 is KGHSH and CDR2 LQKENI. Trimming pared 0 bases from V and 4 bases from J, leaving 9 bases between. The CDR3 protein is CASSPPGEYNEKLFF. The CDR3 region has the DNA TGTGCCAGCTCACCACCCGGAGAGTATAATGAAAAACTGTTTTTT.

This clone has a handful of counts. This sequence joins TRBV7-3 and TRBJ2-2; TRBD2 aligns across 7 bases. J was trimmed by 6 bases and V by 2 bases; bases with no gene match: 6. CDR1 and CDR2 (germline): SGHTA, FQGTGA. The CDR3 contains 15 residues. The CDR3 loop is CASSLGQGGAGELFF. For the CDR3, the DNA is TGTGCCAGCAGCTTAGGGCAGGGAGGGGCCGGGGAGCTGTTTTTT.

This clone turned up a few times. The rearrangement uses TRBV11-1 and TRBJ1-1, with a tentative D call TRBD1 (5 bases). The V end was cut by 5 bases, the J end by 11 bases, with 12 bases between. Germline CDR1 reads SGHAT; CDR2 reads FQDESV (reference sequence). CDR3 length: 11 residues. The CDR3 sequence is CASSRDGRAFF. The CDR3 DNA is TGTGCCAGCAGCCGGGACGGGAGGGCTTTCTTT.

This chain joins TRBV6-5 and TRBJ2-7, with D uncertain. CDR1 is MNHEY, CDR2 SVGAGI, per germline. V lost 5 bases to trimming and J lost 6 bases, with 17 bases between them. The CDR3 sequence is 14 residues long. The CDR3 nucleotides are TGTGCCAGCAGTGACGGACCCCCCCGCGGCGAGCAGTACTTC. Its translation: CASSDGPPRGEQYF.

This rearrangement joins TRBV19 to TRBJ2-7; tentatively, D is TRBD1 (6 bases). Germline lookup yields CDR1 LNHDA and CDR2 SQIVND (reference sequence). The CDR3 extends over 13 amino acids. Between the trimmed V and J ends, which lost 7 bases and 2 bases, there was a span of 12 bases. DNA of the CDR3: TGTGCCAGTACTCAGGGGTCCCCCTACGAGCAGTACTTC. As protein: CASTQGSPYEQYF.

The rearrangement uses TRBV13 and TRBJ1-4; TRBD1 aligns across 9 bases. Germline-derived CDR1 and CDR2 are PRHDT and FYEKMQ (reference sequence). V trimming: 5 bases; J trimming: 8 bases; junction bases outside the gene matches: 9. The CDR3 spans 15 residues. CDR3 sequence reads: CASSMGTGRLEKLFF. The CDR3 nucleotides are TGTGCCAGCAGCATGGGGACAGGGCGGTTGGAAAAACTGTTTTTT.

This chain links TRBV5-6 with TRBJ2-5, with 7 bases fitting TRBD1. The ends lost 4 bases at V and 4 bases at J; junction bases unmatched: 4. The CDR3 extends over 13 amino acids. The germline gives CDR1 SGHDT, CDR2 YYEEEE. This chain's CDR3 is CASSPGQLETQYF. The CDR3 DNA follows: TGTGCCAGCAGCCCGGGACAGTTAGAGACCCAGTACTTC.

V and J are TRBV6-1 and TRBJ2-7; D possibly uses TRBD1 or TRBD2 (7 bases each). The CDR3 is 12 residues long. V was pared by 6 bases and J by 6 bases, with 12 bases between. The V gene's germline CDR1 is MNHNS and CDR2 SASEGT. CDR3: CASRGRGGEQYF. The CDR3, as DNA: TGTGCCAGCAGGGGCAGGGGGGGCGAGCAGTACTTC.

The CDR3 nucleotides are TGTGCCAGCAGTTTAGTTGTGTCCGTGAATTACAATGAGCAGTTCTTC. Its protein product is CASSLVVSVNYNEQFF. The V gene is TRBV27, the J gene TRBJ2-1; unclear D gene. Germline V gene sequence: CDR1 MNHEY, CDR2 SMNVEV (reference sequence). CDR3 size: 16 residues. V lost 2 bases and J lost 4, with 15 bases in between.

CDR3 nucleotides: TGTGCCAGCAGCTTGATCCAGAACACTGAAGCTTTCTTT. Translation: CASSLIQNTEAFF. V usage is TRBV11-1 and J usage is TRBJ1-1; D ambiguous. Per the germline V gene, CDR1 is SGHAT and CDR2 is FQDESV (reference sequence). Between the trimmed V and J ends, which lost 3 bases and 1 base, there was a span of 6 bases. The CDR3 has 13 amino acids.

This clone has a single count. The CDR3 sequence is CASSPGAEYGYGYTF. In nucleotides, the CDR3 is TGTGCCAGCTCACCCGGGGCAGAGTACGGCTATGGCTACACCTTC. This chain connects TRBV18 to TRBJ1-2, with D possibly matching TRBD1 (5 bases). The V gene lost 3 bases and the J gene lost 4 bases, with 15 bases spanning the gap. Germline V CDR1 and CDR2: KGHSH, LQKENI. The CDR3 runs to 15 residues.

The chain uses TRBV6-1 and TRBJ2-1; D tentatively fits TRBD1 or TRBD2 (5 bases each). The germline CDR1 and CDR2 sequences are MNHNS and SASEGT. Between the trimmed V and J ends, which lost 1 base and 8 bases, there was a span of 21 bases. This CDR3 comprises 17 residues. The CDR3, as DNA: TGTGCCAGCAGTGAAGTTGCTGGGGCGGGTAGTAGAGATGAGCAGTTCTTC. This sequence encodes CASSEVAGAGSRDEQFF.